The present T cell receptor (beta chain) was sequenced within a study of T-cell reconstitution after alpha-beta-depleted transplantation in children. Unique molecular identifiers were used to barcode this TCRbeta library. TCRdb reprocessed the PCR reads via MiXCR and lists one record per CDR3 protein. Of hundreds of thousands of distinct CDR3 sequences listed, roughly 15% were seen once; the top ten hold approximately 1%. Germline values: CDR1 MNHNS, CDR2 SASEGT. This CDR3 comprises 14 residues. Trimming cost V 8 bases and J 3 bases; bases outside gene matches: 7. A few counts support this clonotype. The clonotype comes from a human donor who donated a stem cell graft to a child with acute myeloid leukemia. The chain combines TRBV6-1 with TRBJ2-7; 10 bases map to TRBD1. Sequences were derived from PBMCs from the stem cell graft donor, sampled from the stem cell graft. The CDR3 sequence: CASSGTGDLYEQYV. The CDR3 bases are TGTGCCAGCTCCGGGACAGGGGATCTCTACGAGCAGTACGTC.